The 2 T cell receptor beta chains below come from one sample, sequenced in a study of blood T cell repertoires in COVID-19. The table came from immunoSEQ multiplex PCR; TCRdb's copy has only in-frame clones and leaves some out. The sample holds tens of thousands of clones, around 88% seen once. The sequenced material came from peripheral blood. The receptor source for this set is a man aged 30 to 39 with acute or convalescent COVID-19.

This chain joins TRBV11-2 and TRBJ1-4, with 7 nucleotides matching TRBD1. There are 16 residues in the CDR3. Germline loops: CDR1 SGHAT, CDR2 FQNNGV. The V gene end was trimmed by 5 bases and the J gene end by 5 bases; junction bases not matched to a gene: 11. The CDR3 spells CASSPFRDSLNEKLFF. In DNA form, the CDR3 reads TGTGCCAGCAGCCCGTTCCGGGACAGTCTAAATGAAAAACTGTTTTTT.

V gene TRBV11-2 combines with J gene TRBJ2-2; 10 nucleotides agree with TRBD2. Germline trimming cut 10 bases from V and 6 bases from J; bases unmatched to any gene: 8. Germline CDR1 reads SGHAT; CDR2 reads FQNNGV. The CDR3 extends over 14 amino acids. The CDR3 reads CANSPGLASGELFF. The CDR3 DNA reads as TGTGCCAACTCACCGGGACTAGCGTCCGGGGAGCTGTTTTTT.